These 32 T cell receptor beta chains were sequenced from one sample in a study of cytomegalovirus exposure and HLA in healthy donors. 60 Vbeta and 13 Jbeta primers were used in PCR. The assay was immunoSEQ multiplex PCR, and TCRdb's table has in-frame clones only and misses some. The data contain fewer than 40,000 clones, roughly 82% of them seen just once; the ten biggest clones take up 3.6%. The specimen was PBMCs. These receptor sequences come from a woman aged 18-30 years in good health and CMV-seronegative.

The J gene is TRBJ2-5, the V gene TRBV27; possibly TRBD1 for D (5 bases). This CDR3 spans 14 amino acids. Germline V CDR1 and CDR2: MNHEY, SMNVEV (reference sequence). V dropped 2 bases and J dropped 5 bases, with 12 bases sitting between them. The chain's CDR3 is CASSLAGSGETQYF. The CDR3 coding sequence is TGTGCCAGCAGTTTAGCAGGGTCAGGGGAGACCCAGTACTTC.

J is TRBJ2-1 and V is TRBV28, with a tentative D call TRBD1 (5 bases). CDR1 is MDHEN, CDR2 SYDVKM, per germline. CDR3 size: 13 residues. V gave up 5 bases and J gave up 6 bases, with 11 bases separating them. This CDR3 is CASSPPRGNEQFF. CDR3 in DNA: TGTGCCAGCAGTCCCCCAAGGGGCAATGAGCAGTTCTTC.

The CDR3 loop is CASSETRDYGYTF. The CDR3 DNA follows: TGCGCCAGCAGTGAAACCAGGGACTATGGCTACACCTTC. The J gene is TRBJ1-2, the V gene TRBV10-2, with D tentatively TRBD1 (5 bases). CDR3 length: 13 residues. V lost 3 bases, J lost 3 bases, and 8 bases lay in between. Germline CDR1 is WSHSY and CDR2 is SAAADI.

The genes are TRBV27 and TRBJ2-3; possibly TRBD1 for D (7 bases). The V end lost 5 bases, the J end lost 4 bases, and 16 bases lay between the germline ends. The germline V gene encodes CDR1 MNHEY and CDR2 SMNVEV (reference sequence). This CDR3 comprises 15 residues. The CDR3 region has the DNA TGTGCCAGCAGTCGCCAGGGGGGCGGCGCAGATACGCAGTATTTT. It encodes CASSRQGGGADTQYF.

The rearrangement uses TRBV4-3 and TRBJ2-2; TRBD2 matches at 11 bases. The length of the CDR3 is 18 residues. Per germline, CDR1 LGHNA and CDR2 YSLEER. The V segment lost 0 bases and the J segment 1 base; nucleotides outside the gene matches: 4. The CDR3 spells CASSQEVAGGLNTGELFF. CDR3 bases: TGCGCCAGCAGCCAAGAGGTAGCGGGGGGGCTGAACACCGGGGAGCTGTTTTTT.

V is TRBV19 and J is TRBJ2-2; D gene unclear. V was clipped by 7 bases and J by 0 bases, with 12 bases between them. This CDR3 region has 15 residues. CDR1 and CDR2 (germline): LNHDA, SQIVND (reference sequence). The CDR3 here is CASIQVTPNTGELFF. The CDR3 DNA is TGTGCCAGTATCCAGGTGACACCGAACACCGGGGAGCTGTTTTTT.

J is TRBJ1-5 and V is TRBV6-6; D might be TRBD1 (5 bases). Trimming took off 0 bases at V and 7 bases at J, with 16 bases between the two ends. Germline V gene data show CDR1 as MNHNY and CDR2 as SVGAGI (reference sequence). The CDR3 totals 16 residues. This CDR3 reads CASSYSISRGGQPQHF. The CDR3 nucleotides are TGTGCCAGCAGTTACTCGATCTCGCGGGGGGGACAGCCCCAGCATTTT.

The J gene is TRBJ2-7, the V gene TRBV7-2, with TRBD1 matching over 7 bases. This CDR3 is built from 14 residues. Germline-derived CDR1 and CDR2 are SGHTA and FQGNSA. The V segment lost 0 bases and the J segment 7 bases; nucleotides outside the gene matches: 6. CDR3 protein: CASSLATGNEEQYF. The CDR3 DNA reads TGTGCCAGCAGCTTAGCGACAGGGAATGAAGAGCAGTACTTC.

The gene calls are TRBV4-3 and TRBJ2-5, with 14 bases that match TRBD2. The length of the CDR3 is 18 residues. V was clipped by 0 bases and J by 2 bases; unmatched bases: 5. Germline V lookup: CDR1 LGHNA, CDR2 YSLEER. The CDR3 DNA is TGCGCCAGCAGCCAAGATGGACTAGCGGGGGGAAGACAAGAGACCCAGTACTTC. Its translation: CASSQDGLAGGRQETQYF.

As concerns this clone: Germline is not matched at one junction end, which may reflect a read error. This chain joins TRBV7-9 and TRBJ1-1; D is ambiguous. The CDR3 extends over 12 amino acids. Per germline, CDR1 SEHNR and CDR2 FQNEAQ (reference sequence). CDR3 DNA sequence: TGTTCCAGCAGCTTATATCGCCCGGGAGCTTTCTTT. Residues: CSSSLYRPGAFF.

This chain joins TRBV7-2 and TRBJ1-2; D is perhaps TRBD1 (5 bases). V dropped 5 bases and J dropped 1 base, with 11 bases sitting between them. This CDR3 is built from 14 residues. Per the germline V gene, CDR1 is SGHTA and CDR2 is FQGNSA. The CDR3 DNA is TGTGCCAGCAGCATTCAGGGCTTTAACTATGGCTACACCTTC. This encodes CASSIQGFNYGYTF. The whole variable domain, remainder taken from reference TRBV7-2 and TRBJ1-2, is GAGVSQSPSNKVTEKGKDVELRCDPISGHTALYWYRQSLGQGLEFLIYFQGNSAPDKSGLPSDRFSAERTGGSVSTLTIQRTQQEDSAVYLCASSIQGFNYGYTFGSGTRLTVV.

The chain combines TRBV4-2 with TRBJ2-1; a weak D match, TRBD2 (5 bases). The CDR3 spans 15 residues. Trimming removed 4 bases at V and 0 bases at J, with 10 bases between. CDR1 LGHNA and CDR2 YNFKEQ come from the germline V gene. CDR3 nucleotides: TGTGCCAGCAGCCTCCTGGGGAGCTCCTACAATGAGCAGTTCTTC. Translation: CASSLLGSSYNEQFF.

Concerning this clone itself: A junction end diverges from the germline sequence, so it may reflect a read error. V is TRBV7-9 and J is TRBJ1-2; no clear D gene. Germline V gene lookup returns CDR1 SEHNR and CDR2 FQNEAQ (reference sequence). There are 11 residues in the CDR3. CDR3 in DNA: TGTGCCAGCAGCTTACGGGCGGGCTACCCCTTC. This gives the protein CASSLRAGYPF.

The chain has TRBV4-2 and TRBJ2-7; D ambiguous. Looked up from germline, CDR1 is LGHNA and CDR2 is YNFKEQ. The germline V and J ends were trimmed by 0 bases and 3 bases, with 6 bases remaining between them. The CDR3 covers 13 residues. CDR3 loop: CASSQDNSYEQYF. The DNA for the CDR3 is TGTGCCAGCAGCCAAGATAACAGCTACGAGCAGTACTTC.

The V call is TRBV2, the J call TRBJ1-5, with D perhaps matching TRBD1 (5 bases). Germline V gives CDR1 SNHLY, CDR2 FYNNEI. There are 13 residues in the CDR3. V was pared by 8 bases and J by 7 bases, with 15 bases between. The CDR3 spells CASGALRAQPQHF. The DNA of the CDR3 is TGTGCCAGCGGGGCATTAAGGGCCCAGCCCCAGCATTTT.

V gene TRBV19 combines with J gene TRBJ2-7; 7 bases fit TRBD2. Germline CDR1 is LNHDA and CDR2 is SQIVND (reference sequence). CDR3 size: 13 residues. The J segment lost 0 bases and the V segment lost 10 bases, leaving 6 bases of the junction unmatched. The CDR3 here is CATLGTTSYEQYF. CDR3 DNA sequence: TGTGCCACTTTGGGGACTACCTCCTACGAGCAGTACTTC.

The V call is TRBV7-2, the J call TRBJ2-1; 8 bases align to TRBD1. The V segment lost 3 bases and the J segment 7 bases; nucleotides outside the gene matches: 8. Germline V gene data show CDR1 as SGHTA and CDR2 as FQGNSA. CDR3 size: 15 residues. The CDR3: CASSFLPGGVNEQFF. In DNA form, the CDR3 reads TGTGCCAGCAGCTTTTTGCCAGGGGGCGTGAATGAGCAGTTCTTC.

V is TRBV4-3 and J is TRBJ1-1; 7 bases align to TRBD1. Per the germline V gene, CDR1 is LGHNA and CDR2 is YSLEER. The ends lost 0 bases at V and 8 bases at J; junction bases unmatched: 6. The CDR3 is 14 amino acids. The DNA of the CDR3 is TGCGCCAGCAGCCAAGAGTGGGACAGTGCCGAAGCTTTCTTT. Its translation: CASSQEWDSAEAFF.

The rearrangement links TRBV5-1 to TRBJ2-7; 9 nucleotides align to TRBD2. The germline V gene encodes CDR1 SGHRS and CDR2 YFSETQ. The V segment lost 1 base and the J segment 2 bases; nucleotides outside the gene matches: 4. The CDR3 extends over 15 amino acids. The CDR3 region is CASSLMASGTYEQYF. The CDR3 region has the DNA TGCGCCAGCAGCTTGATGGCTAGCGGGACCTACGAGCAGTACTTC.

In the case of this clone: The junction shows a germline mismatch at one end, possibly a read error. This sequence joins TRBV27 and TRBJ1-6, with D possibly TRBD1 on 5 matching bases. The germline gives CDR1 MNHEY, CDR2 SMNVEV (reference sequence). The CDR3 runs 16 residues. The CDR3: CASSPRDLTFVSPLNF. The CDR3, as DNA: TGTGCCAGCAGTCCACGGGACTTAACATTTGTTTCACCCCTCAACTTT.

V usage is TRBV10-3 and J usage is TRBJ2-4; D remains unclear. This CDR3 region has 12 residues. The V end lost 0 bases, the J end lost 6 bases, and 3 bases lay between the germline ends. The germline CDR1 and CDR2 sequences are ENHRY and SYGVKD. The CDR3 sequence is CAISESANIQYF. In DNA form, the CDR3 reads TGTGCCATCAGTGAGTCGGCAAACATTCAGTACTTC.

The chain links TRBV7-7 to TRBJ2-1; 7 bases are shared with TRBD2. The CDR3 totals 13 residues. Germline CDR1 SSHAT, CDR2 FNYEAQ (reference sequence). Unmatched junction bases numbered 6, after V lost 3 bases and J lost 10 bases. CDR3 in DNA: TGTGCCAGCAGCTTGGGGGAGGGCGGGGAGCAGTTCTTC. This encodes CASSLGEGGEQFF.

This clone occurred a few times. The rearrangement uses TRBV2 and TRBJ1-1; D gene unclear. CDR3 size: 13 residues. From germline, CDR1 is SNHLY and CDR2 FYNNEI. V was cut by 5 bases and J by 1 base, with 8 bases left in between. The CDR3 loop reads CASSNAWNTEAFF. The CDR3 nucleotides read TGTGCCAGCAGTAACGCGTGGAACACTGAAGCTTTCTTT.

The chain has TRBV6-1 and TRBJ2-5, with TRBD2 matching over 15 bases. The CDR3 has 18 residues. Germline V gene data show CDR1 as MNHNS and CDR2 as SASEGT. Trimming cost V 2 bases and J 4 bases; bases outside gene matches: 8. This CDR3 is CASSEIGLAGGLGETQYF. In DNA form, the CDR3 reads TGTGCCAGCAGTGAAATCGGACTAGCGGGAGGGCTAGGAGAGACCCAGTACTTC.

The chain combines TRBV28 with TRBJ2-7; D is unclear. Trimming took off 8 bases at V and 5 bases at J, with 10 bases between the two ends. The CDR3 extends over 11 amino acids. The V gene's germline CDR1 is MDHEN and CDR2 SYDVKM. The CDR3 loop is CASSRVNEQYF. In DNA, the CDR3 is TGTGCCAGCTCCCGGGTAAACGAGCAGTACTTC.

The sample holds one count of this clone. This sequence joins TRBV28 and TRBJ2-7, with D possibly TRBD1 on 7 matching bases. There are 14 residues in the CDR3. Germline V gene sequence: CDR1 MDHEN, CDR2 SYDVKM. V dropped 10 bases and J dropped 7 bases, with 23 bases sitting between them. The CDR3 bases are TGTGCCACCCAGGGGGGACTGGGACAGATAGAGCAGTACTTC. It codes for CATQGGLGQIEQYF.

The chain's CDR3 is CASSLMGGQETQYF. CDR3 sequence (DNA): TGTGCCAGCAGCTTAATGGGAGGGCAAGAGACCCAGTACTTC. The rearrangement links TRBV7-7 to TRBJ2-5, with 7 bases fitting TRBD2. Unmatched junction bases numbered 2, after V lost 2 bases and J lost 2 bases. Germline values: CDR1 SSHAT, CDR2 FNYEAQ (reference sequence). CDR3 length: 14 residues.

The chain has TRBV27 and TRBJ1-1; 10 bases agree with TRBD1. Germline CDR1 is MNHEY and CDR2 is SMNVEV (reference sequence). V was clipped by 5 bases and J by 4 bases; unmatched bases: 7. The CDR3 consists of 15 residues. CDR3 protein: CASSQGGQGFTEAFF. The CDR3 DNA reads TGTGCCAGCAGTCAAGGGGGACAGGGGTTCACTGAAGCTTTCTTT.

The V gene is TRBV25-1, the J gene TRBJ1-5; no clear D gene. The CDR3 totals 14 residues. The germline CDR1 and CDR2 sequences are MGHDK and SYGVNS. V shed 1 base and J shed 4 bases, with 8 bases lying between them. CDR3 nucleotide sequence: TGTGCCAGCAGTGAATTTGAGGAGAATCAGCCCCAGCATTTT. Protein sequence: CASSEFEENQPQHF.

The chain joins TRBV2 to TRBJ1-1, with no clear D. CDR1 is SNHLY, CDR2 FYNNEI, per germline. Trimming stripped 0 bases from V and 5 bases from J, with 19 bases between. This CDR3 region has 17 residues. The CDR3 coding sequence is TGTGCCAGCAGTGAAGCCCCCGGATGGACGGGAGAGACTGAAGCTTTCTTT. It translates to CASSEAPGWTGETEAFF.

The V call is TRBV7-2, the J call TRBJ2-2; D gene uncertain. This CDR3 spans 13 amino acids. CDR1 and CDR2 from the germline V gene are SGHTA and FQGNSA. Trimming took 5 bases from V and 7 from J, leaving 11 bases between them. In DNA, the CDR3 is TGTGCCAGCAGCCCCAGATTGGTCGGGGAGCTGTTTTTT. It specifies CASSPRLVGELFF.

The chain carries TRBV9 and TRBJ2-1; the D gene is possibly TRBD2 (7 bases). Trimming took off 0 bases at V and 4 bases at J, with 20 bases between the two ends. Germline CDR1 is SGDLS and CDR2 is YYNGEE. This CDR3 is 18 amino acids long. The CDR3 region has the DNA TGTGCCAGCAGCGTAGAGAAGGGGGGGATGACGGGATACAATGAGCAGTTCTTC. Its protein is CASSVEKGGMTGYNEQFF.